Shown below are 9 T cell receptor beta chains from a single sample sequenced in a study of blood T cell repertoires in COVID-19. Assay: immunoSEQ multiplex PCR; the TCRdb copy retains only in-frame clones and omits some. Here the sample spans around 420,000 clones, roughly 86% being singletons. Sequenced sample: PBMCs or T cells enriched from blood (not recorded which). The receptors derive from a woman between 35 and 50 years old with acute COVID-19.

The gene calls are TRBV4-1 and TRBJ1-2, with D unclear. Trimming removed 0 bases from V and 7 bases from J, with 18 bases in between. Germline V gene data show CDR1 as MGHRA and CDR2 as YSYEKL. The CDR3 contains 16 residues. The DNA for the CDR3 is TGCGCCAGCAGCCAAGATCCCCCCCAGACGGCGGGTGGCTACACCTTC. Translation: CASSQDPPQTAGGYTF.

The rearrangement uses TRBV5-4 and TRBJ1-1, with D unclear. V shed 4 bases and J shed 5 bases, with 24 bases lying between them. Germline V gene data show CDR1 as SGHNT and CDR2 as YYREEE (reference sequence). The length of the CDR3 is 17 residues. CDR3 sequence: CASSDRPGAGHRTEAFF. The CDR3 DNA reads TGTGCCAGCAGCGACCGCCCCGGCGCAGGCCATAGGACTGAAGCTTTCTTT.

The rearrangement joins TRBV5-6 to TRBJ2-7, with D maybe TRBD1 (6 bases). Germline V gene sequence: CDR1 SGHDT, CDR2 YYEEEE. Trimming took 2 bases from V and 4 from J, leaving 13 bases between them. This CDR3 is 14 amino acids long. The CDR3 coding sequence is TGTGCCAGCAGCTTTTCAGGGGTAGAGTACGAGCAGTACTTC. Translated: CASSFSGVEYEQYF. Together with reference TRBV5-6 and TRBJ2-7, the CDR3 gives the full variable domain: DAGVTQSPTHLIKTRGQQVTLRCSPKSGHDTVSWYQQALGQGPQFIFQYYEEEERQRGNFPDRFSGHQFPNYSSELNVNALLLGDSALYLCASSFSGVEYEQYFGPGTRLTVT.

The chain couples TRBV7-9 to TRBJ1-1; 8 positions agree with TRBD1. The CDR3 is made up of 14 amino acids. V was pared by 5 bases and J by 1 base, with 3 bases of the junction left unmatched. CDR1 and CDR2 from the germline V gene are SEHNR and FQNEAQ (reference sequence). CDR3: CASSKGTGNTEAFF. The CDR3 coding sequence is TGTGCCAGCAGCAAAGGGACAGGGAACACTGAAGCTTTCTTT.

This clone appeared a single time. Other nucleotide sequences in the sample specify the same CDR3. The chain uses TRBV29-1 and TRBJ1-2; 10 bases agree with TRBD1. The CDR3 covers 13 residues. Germline CDR1 SQVTM, CDR2 ANQGSEA. With V trimmed by 4 bases and J by 4 bases, 3 bases remained unmatched. The CDR3 DNA follows: TGCAGCGTTGCCCGGACAGGGGGCTATGGCTACACCTTC. It specifies CSVARTGGYGYTF.

The V and J genes are TRBV3-1 (or the pseudogene TRBV3-2) and TRBJ1-6; no clear D. CDR3 length equals 15 residues. Germline CDR1 and CDR2: LGHDT and YNNKEL (reference sequence). V dropped 0 bases and J dropped 8 bases, with 11 bases sitting between them. CDR3 region: CASSQDARGYSPLHF. DNA of the CDR3: TGTGCCAGCAGCCAAGATGCCCGGGGTTATTCACCCCTCCACTTT.

This chain joins TRBV5-1 and TRBJ1-4, with 7 positions matching TRBD1. Looked up from germline, CDR1 is SGHRS and CDR2 is YFSETQ. The CDR3 loop spans 15 amino acids. V gave up 3 bases and J gave up 8 bases; unmatched junction bases: 10. The CDR3 reads CASSSAGTVHEKLFF. DNA of the CDR3: TGCGCCAGCAGCTCAGCCGGGACAGTACACGAAAAACTGTTTTTT.

This clone showed up just once. V usage is TRBV9 and J usage is TRBJ2-5, with 8 bases aligning to TRBD2. V trimming: 2 bases; J trimming: 2 bases; junction bases outside the gene matches: 8. Germline V lookup: CDR1 SGDLS, CDR2 YYNGEE. The CDR3 has 16 residues. The CDR3 region has the DNA TGTGCCAGCAGCGTGAATGCGGGGGGTGTACAAGAGACCCAGTACTTC. This codes for CASSVNAGGVQETQYF.

This clone came up a few times. The chain is built from TRBV7-9 and TRBJ2-5; 9 bases agree with TRBD2. CDR1 and CDR2 (germline): SEHNR, FQNEAQ (reference sequence). Trimming at V came to 5 bases and at J to 5 bases, leaving 3 bases not matched to a gene. This CDR3 contains 13 residues. Written as DNA, the CDR3 is TGTGCCAGCAGCCGGACTAGCGCGGAGACCCAGTACTTC. Residues: CASSRTSAETQYF.